This T cell receptor beta chain was sequenced for a study of blood T cell repertoires in COVID-19. About the research overall: Acute and convalescent COVID-19 samples came from the United States, Italy and Spain. T cells, B-cell-depleted T cells, or PBMCs provided the cDNA or gDNA that served as material.

Germline V lookup: CDR1 SGHKS, CDR2 YYEKEE (reference sequence). The CDR3 consists of 14 residues. J gave up 1 base and V 4 bases, and 2 bases lay outside the gene matches. Only one count was recorded for this clone. Original processing notes: Nucleated cell counts were estimated from reference gene primer amplification. Only in-frame clones appear in the TCRdb table, and some are missing; sequencing was by immunoSEQ multiplex PCR. V and J calls plus clone size are reproduced from that table; the DNA served to infer D and trimming. The table shows fewer than 70,000 clones, with 79% occurring only once.

The receptor comes from a man between 60 and 75 years old with acute or convalescent COVID-19. V usage is TRBV5-5 and J usage is TRBJ1-1; 9 bases map to TRBD1. The sequenced sample was peripheral blood. The CDR3 here is CASSVQGANTEAFF. The CDR3 DNA reads TGTGCCAGCAGCGTACAGGGGGCGAACACTGAAGCTTTCTTT. The full variable domain, completed using reference TRBV5-5 and TRBJ1-1, is DAGVTQSPTHLIKTRGQQVTLRCSPISGHKSVSWYQQVLGQGPQFIFQYYEKEERGRGNFPDRFSARQFPNYSSELNVNALLLGDSALYLCASSVQGANTEAFFGQGTRLTVV.